The rows below give T cell receptor beta chains drawn from one sample of a study of blood T cell repertoires in COVID-19. Method: immunoSEQ multiplex PCR; TCRdb's copy keeps in-frame clones and lacks some. The sample carries 150,000 to 250,000 clones, roughly 90% recorded once. Sequences were obtained from PBMCs or T cells enriched from blood (not recorded which). The receptors derive from a woman aged 25 to 39 who had recovered from COVID-19. The CDR3 runs from the conserved cysteine through the conserved F or W. The D gene is left open where the match is weak. Not every row has a clone size; where given, it reads once, few, many or a size class.

CDR3nt | CDR3aa | v_gene | d_gene | j_gene | abundance | len
TGCGCCAGCAGCCAAGCGCCAGCGGGGCGGCCGTCAACCTACGAGCAGTACTTC | CASSQAPAGRPSTYEQYF | TRBV4-3 | TRBD2 | TRBJ2-7 | NA | 18
TGTGCCAGCTGGGAATCCGGGACAGGGAACACCGGGGAGCTGTTTTTT | CASWESGTGNTGELFF | TRBV2 | TRBD1 | TRBJ2-2 | NA | 16
TGTGCCAGCTCACCACCGACGGGAGGGCCCTCCAATGAGCAGTTCTTC | CASSPPTGGPSNEQFF | TRBV18 | TRBD2 | TRBJ2-1 | NA | 16
TGTGCCAGCAGCGGTTTTTACGAGCAGTACTTC | CASSGFYEQYF | TRBV25-1 | NA | TRBJ2-7 | NA | 11
TGCAGCGACGGACACTGGAATGGCTACACCTTC | CSDGHWNGYTF | TRBV29-1 | NA | TRBJ1-2 | NA | 11
TGTGCCAGCAGTTCTATACAGGGGAAGTCCTACGAGCAGTACTTC | CASSSIQGKSYEQYF | TRBV6-2/TRBV6-3 | TRBD1 | TRBJ2-7 | NA | 15
TGTGCCAGCAGCTTACGGGGGGGCCCGTCGGGCACTGAAGCTTTCTTT | CASSLRGGPSGTEAFF | TRBV7-2 | NA | TRBJ1-1 | NA | 16
TGTGCCAGCAGCTTACGGCAGGGCCATAACTCTTATAATTCACCCCTCCACTTT | CASSLRQGHNSYNSPLHF | TRBV7-7 | NA | TRBJ1-6 | NA | 18
TGTGCCTGGAGCGAGACGGGCTCTGGAAACACCATATATTTT | CAWSETGSGNTIYF | TRBV30 | NA | TRBJ1-3 | NA | 14
TGTGCCAGCAGTGTAGCGGGGGAGCGCCAAGAGACCCAGTACTTC | CASSVAGERQETQYF | TRBV5-4 | TRBD2 | TRBJ2-5 | NA | 15
TGTGCCAGCAGTTTAGACAGGGTTAATGAAAAACTGTTTTTT | CASSLDRVNEKLFF | TRBV27 | TRBD1 | TRBJ1-4 | NA | 14
TGTGCCAGTACCTACAGAGCAACTAATGAAAAACTGTTTTTT | CASTYRATNEKLFF | TRBV19 | NA | TRBJ1-4 | NA | 14
TGTGCCAGCAGCCACGGACAGAACACTGAAGCTTTCTTT | CASSHGQNTEAFF | TRBV14 | NA | TRBJ1-1 | NA | 13
TGTGCCAGTAGCCTAGGGACTAGCGGGAGTTACGGGGAGCTGTTTTTT | CASSLGTSGSYGELFF | TRBV19 | TRBD2 | TRBJ2-2 | NA | 16
TGCGCCAGCAGCTTAGAAGAGTCCAGGGATGAGCAGTTCTTC | CASSLEESRDEQFF | TRBV5-1 | NA | TRBJ2-1 | NA | 14
TGTGCCACCAGTGATTTAGGCGGGGGGCTGGAGACCCAGTACTTC | CATSDLGGGLETQYF | TRBV24-1 | TRBD2 | TRBJ2-5 | NA | 15
TGTGCCATCAGTGAGGGGGCGGGGGAGCGAGAGACCCAGTACTTC | CAISEGAGERETQYF | TRBV10-3 | TRBD2 | TRBJ2-5 | NA | 15
TGTGCCAGCAGCATAAACAGGAACGCCTACAATGAGCAGTTCTTC | CASSINRNAYNEQFF | TRBV7-2 | NA | TRBJ2-1 | NA | 15
TGTGCCAGCAGTTGGGACAGGGGGCCGAACACTGAAGCTTTCTTT | CASSWDRGPNTEAFF | TRBV6-5 | TRBD1 | TRBJ1-1 | NA | 15
TGTGCCAGCAGCCCAAAAGCCGCCGGGACTAGCGGGAGTCATGAGCAGTTCTTC | CASSPKAAGTSGSHEQFF | TRBV7-3 | TRBD2 | TRBJ2-1 | NA | 18
TGTGCCAGCAGCCCCCGACAGTCCGACGGGGAGACCCAGTACTTC | CASSPRQSDGETQYF | TRBV6-5 | NA | TRBJ2-5 | once | 15
TGTGCCATCAGTCCGGGACAGGGGAGCACTGAAGCTTTCTTT | CAISPGQGSTEAFF | TRBV10-3 | TRBD1 | TRBJ1-1 | NA | 14
TGTGCCAGTAGTATGACTAGCGGGCCCACAGATACGCAGTATTTT | CASSMTSGPTDTQYF | TRBV19 | TRBD2 | TRBJ2-3 | once | 15
TGCAGCGTTGACAGGACTAGCGGTTCTAGCACAGATACGCAGTATTTT | CSVDRTSGSSTDTQYF | TRBV29-1 | TRBD2 | TRBJ2-3 | NA | 16
TGTGCCAGTTCCATAGCGGGAAGCTCTGGAAACACCATATATTTT | CASSIAGSSGNTIYF | TRBV19 | NA | TRBJ1-3 | NA | 15
TGTGCCAGCAGTTACAGGGGACAGGCAACGAACACTGAAGCTTTCTTT | CASSYRGQATNTEAFF | TRBV6-2/TRBV6-3 | TRBD1 | TRBJ1-1 | NA | 16
TGTGCCAGCAGCCAGGGGACAGGGGGCGGTAATCAGCCCCAGCATTTT | CASSQGTGGGNQPQHF | TRBV7-2 | TRBD1 | TRBJ1-5 | NA | 16
TGTGCCAGCAGCTTATCCGGGACAGGGCCCTACGAGCAGTACTTC | CASSLSGTGPYEQYF | TRBV7-3 | TRBD1 | TRBJ2-7 | NA | 15
TGTGCCAGCAGCTTATTTTCAGGGGTGAAATACGAGCAGTACTTC | CASSLFSGVKYEQYF | TRBV7-3 | NA | TRBJ2-7 | NA | 15
TGTGCCAGCAGCCAAGATAGCGGGGGACCCCTCCACTTT | CASSQDSGGPLHF | TRBV3-1/TRBV3-2 | NA | TRBJ1-6 | NA | 13
TGTGCCAGCAGTTACTCGCCCGGCCAAGAGACCCAGTACTTC | CASSYSPGQETQYF | TRBV6-5 | NA | TRBJ2-5 | NA | 14
TGCAGCCCCGCGACCTACCCTAGCGGGAGGTGGCCAGATACGCAGTATTTT | CSPATYPSGRWPDTQYF | TRBV29-1 | TRBD2 | TRBJ2-3 | NA | 17
TGTGCCAGCACCAGGGGGACAGGGGAGAACACTGAAGCTTTCTTT | CASTRGTGENTEAFF | TRBV6-5 | TRBD1 | TRBJ1-1 | NA | 15
TGCAGCGTTGGCAGAACCCCTGATAACTATGGCTACACCTTC | CSVGRTPDNYGYTF | TRBV29-1 | NA | TRBJ1-2 | NA | 14
TGTGCCAGCAGCGGCAGCGGGCGGAACTATGGCTACACCTTC | CASSGSGRNYGYTF | TRBV9 | NA | TRBJ1-2 | NA | 14
TGTGCCAGTAAGGGGTCGGGGGACACCATATATTTT | CASKGSGDTIYF | TRBV19 | NA | TRBJ1-3 | NA | 12
TGCGCCAGCAGCTTAGGGGCGGGGGCAGGAGGCTACACCTTC | CASSLGAGAGGYTF | TRBV5-1 | NA | TRBJ1-2 | few | 14
TGTGCCACCAGCCCGGGGGGGCTAAGCACAGATACGCAGTATTTT | CATSPGGLSTDTQYF | TRBV24-1 | TRBD2 | TRBJ2-3 | NA | 15
TGTGCCAGCAGTTACTCCCAGGGTACGCAGCCCCAGCATTTT | CASSYSQGTQPQHF | TRBV6-2/TRBV6-3 | NA | TRBJ1-5 | NA | 14
TGTGCCACCAGTGAGGGACAGGGGCGTGAAAAACTGTTTTTT | CATSEGQGREKLFF | TRBV24-1 | TRBD1 | TRBJ1-4 | NA | 14
TGTGCCAGCAGCCTTTCCCCCCACGAGCAGTACTTC | CASSLSPHEQYF | TRBV7-2 | NA | TRBJ2-7 | NA | 12
TGTGCCAGCAGCCCCCCGGGTTCCTACAATGAGCAGTTCTTC | CASSPPGSYNEQFF | TRBV7-2 | NA | TRBJ2-1 | NA | 14
TGTGCCAGCAGGCGACAGGGGGAGATCACTGAAGCTTTCTTT | CASRRQGEITEAFF | TRBV27 | TRBD1 | TRBJ1-1 | NA | 14
TGTGCCAGCAGTGAATCGGGGGGCTCCTACGAGCAGTACTTC | CASSESGGSYEQYF | TRBV25-1 | TRBD2 | TRBJ2-7 | NA | 14
TGTGCCAGCAGCCGACGGGACTTTCACGAGCAGTACTTC | CASSRRDFHEQYF | TRBV11-3 | NA | TRBJ2-7 | once | 13